These T cell receptor beta chains were read from a single sample in a study of T cell repertoires in cytomegalovirus infection. TCRdb re-analysed the reads in MiXCR, keeping a single row per CDR3 protein. The sample includes 110,000 to 150,000 distinct CDR3 sequences, around 30% of them seen just once. For these receptors, no antigen is known. The starting material was CD8+ T cells from cultured PBMCs, obtained from culture after CMV antigen stimulation. These receptors were obtained from a human donor in good health (CMV status not recorded). Some clones in this sample may be carry-over from other donors' samples. The CDR3 runs from the conserved cysteine through the conserved F or W. The order of the fields is D gene, clone size, V gene, J gene, CDR3 protein, CDR3 DNA. The D gene is left open where the match is weak. Clone size, where shown, is once, few, many, or a class for clones that have expanded.

D: .
size: .
V: TRBV4-1
J: TRBJ1-6
CDR3: CASSQGVTKTYNSPLHF
DNA: TGCGCCAGCAGCCAGGGAGTTACCAAAACCTATAATTCACCCCTCCACTTT

D: .
size: .
V: TRBV2
J: TRBJ1-6
CDR3: CASSEAGTFSYNSPLHF
DNA: TGTGCCAGCAGTGAAGCGGGAACCTTTTCCTATAATTCACCCCTCCACTTT

D: .
size: .
V: TRBV18
J: TRBJ1-2
CDR3: CASSPPSVVYGYTF
DNA: TGTGCCAGCTCACCACCGTCTGTAGTCTATGGCTACACCTTC

D: .
size: once
V: TRBV2
J: TRBJ1-1
CDR3: CASSETRDTEAFF
DNA: TGTGCCAGCAGTGAAACCAGGGACACTGAAGCTTTCTTT

D: .
size: .
V: TRBV6-2/TRBV6-3
J: TRBJ2-1
CDR3: CASSYSEDSRTYNEQFF
DNA: TGTGCCAGCAGTTACTCCGAGGACAGCAGAACCTACAATGAGCAGTTCTTC

D: .
size: once
V: TRBV14
J: TRBJ1-4
CDR3: CASSPNGHRREKLFF
DNA: TGTGCCAGCAGCCCCAATGGACACCGGAGGGAAAAACTGTTTTTT

D: TRBD1
size: .
V: TRBV20-1
J: TRBJ1-2
CDR3: CSARQRGSWDRGLYGYTF
DNA: TGCAGTGCTAGACAAAGAGGTAGTTGGGACAGGGGGCTCTATGGCTACACCTTC

D: .
size: few
V: TRBV12-3/TRBV12-4
J: TRBJ2-3
CDR3: CASSFSAGATDTQYF
DNA: TGTGCCAGCAGTTTCTCGGCGGGCGCTACAGATACGCAGTATTTT

D: .
size: .
V: TRBV12-3/TRBV12-4
J: TRBJ2-1
CDR3: CASSFAGVQFF
DNA: TGTGCCAGCAGTTTTGCTGGGGTGCAGTTCTTC

D: TRBD1
size: .
V: TRBV14
J: TRBJ2-1
CDR3: CASSQEWGTGMNEQFF
DNA: TGTGCCAGCAGCCAAGAGTGGGGGACAGGGATGAATGAGCAGTTCTTC

D: .
size: .
V: TRBV27
J: TRBJ2-1
CDR3: CASSPPGREQFF
DNA: TGTGCCAGCAGTCCCCCGGGTAGAGAGCAGTTCTTC

D: TRBD1
size: many
V: TRBV7-2
J: TRBJ1-5
CDR3: CASSLAVDREGNQPQHF
DNA: TGTGCCAGCAGCTTAGCAGTTGACAGGGAGGGAAATCAGCCCCAGCATTTT

D: .
size: .
V: TRBV12-3/TRBV12-4
J: TRBJ1-1
CDR3: CASPPTKVNTEAFF
DNA: TGTGCCAGCCCCCCAACGAAGGTGAACACTGAAGCTTTCTTT

D: .
size: .
V: TRBV6-1
J: TRBJ2-1
CDR3: CASSEGNKFF
DNA: TGTGCCAGCAGTGAAGGAAATAAGTTCTTC

D: .
size: many
V: TRBV12-5
J: TRBJ1-2
CDR3: CASGDRYYGYTF
DNA: TGTGCTAGTGGAGACCGTTACTATGGCTACACCTTC

D: .
size: many
V: TRBV6-6
J: TRBJ2-3
CDR3: CASSYGASWADTQYF
DNA: TGTGCCAGCAGTTACGGGGCCTCGTGGGCAGATACGCAGTATTTT

D: TRBD1
size: many
V: TRBV29-1
J: TRBJ2-1
CDR3: CSVEGLPGQGSYEQFF
DNA: TGCAGCGTTGAAGGCCTCCCCGGACAGGGCTCGTATGAGCAGTTCTTC

D: .
size: .
V: TRBV19
J: TRBJ1-1
CDR3: CASSKRTANTEAFF
DNA: TGTGCCAGTAGTAAGAGGACAGCGAACACTGAAGCTTTCTTT

D: .
size: many
V: TRBV5-1
J: TRBJ2-1
CDR3: CASSLRSAPLPHEQFF
DNA: TGCGCCAGCAGCTTGAGGAGCGCTCCTCTGCCCCATGAGCAGTTCTTC

D: .
size: few
V: TRBV20-1
J: TRBJ2-3
CDR3: CSARDWDSTDTQYF
DNA: TGCAGTGCTAGAGATTGGGACAGCACAGATACGCAGTATTTT

D: .
size: .
V: TRBV15
J: TRBJ1-1
CDR3: CATSRGSIHVMNTEAFF
DNA: TGTGCCACCAGCAGAGGTTCAATCCACGTTATGAACACTGAAGCTTTCTTT

D: .
size: many
V: TRBV28
J: TRBJ2-1
CDR3: CASTLSGTLRGEQFF
DNA: TGTGCCAGCACCCTCTCCGGGACCCTAAGAGGTGAGCAGTTCTTC

D: TRBD1
size: .
V: TRBV19
J: TRBJ2-7
CDR3: CASGIGQGAPYEQYF
DNA: TGTGCCAGTGGAATTGGACAGGGGGCCCCCTACGAGCAGTACTTC

D: .
size: few
V: TRBV27
J: TRBJ2-3
CDR3: CASSPRLDWASTDTQYF
DNA: TGTGCCAGCAGTCCCCGATTGGACTGGGCTAGCACAGATACGCAGTATTTT

D: .
size: .
V: TRBV6-2/TRBV6-3
J: TRBJ1-1
CDR3: CASVRPAGTEAFF
DNA: TGTGCCAGCGTCAGGCCCGCGGGCACTGAAGCTTTCTTT

D: .
size: few
V: TRBV6-1
J: TRBJ2-1
CDR3: CASSLGGPGEQFF
DNA: TGTGCCAGCAGTTTGGGGGGGCCAGGTGAGCAGTTCTTC

D: .
size: few
V: TRBV7-9
J: TRBJ2-3
CDR3: CASSSGGEVTDTQYF
DNA: TGTGCCAGCAGCTCGGGGGGCGAGGTAACAGATACGCAGTATTTT

D: .
size: .
V: TRBV3-1
J: TRBJ2-3
CDR3: CASSQDSAGVGTDTQYF
DNA: TGTGCCAGCAGCCAAGACTCGGCGGGCGTAGGCACAGATACGCAGTATTTT

D: .
size: few
V: TRBV7-9
J: TRBJ1-1
CDR3: CASSGRARGPEAFF
DNA: TGTGCCAGCAGCGGCCGGGCGAGGGGCCCTGAAGCTTTCTTT

D: .
size: .
V: TRBV2
J: TRBJ1-2
CDR3: CASSPTGLDRRNYGYTF
DNA: TGTGCCAGCAGCCCGACAGGTCTAGACCGTCGTAACTATGGCTACACCTTC

D: TRBD1
size: .
V: TRBV10-3
J: TRBJ1-5
CDR3: CAISESGDRGQPQHF
DNA: TGTGCCATCAGTGAGTCCGGAGACAGGGGACAGCCCCAGCATTTT

D: .
size: many
V: TRBV7-2
J: TRBJ1-1
CDR3: CASSLGLGNTEAFF
DNA: TGTGCCAGCAGCTTAGGGTTAGGGAACACTGAAGCTTTCTTT

D: TRBD1
size: few
V: TRBV7-9
J: TRBJ2-3
CDR3: CASSSKGTASTDTQYF
DNA: TGTGCCAGCAGCTCAAAAGGGACAGCTAGCACAGATACGCAGTATTTT

D: .
size: many
V: TRBV2
J: TRBJ1-1
CDR3: CASSENTEAFF
DNA: TGTGCCAGCAGTGAGAACACTGAAGCTTTCTTT

D: .
size: few
V: TRBV10-3
J: TRBJ2-6
CDR3: CAILNNLSGANVLTF
DNA: TGTGCCATCTTAAACAATCTCTCTGGGGCCAACGTCCTGACTTTC

D: TRBD2
size: .
V: TRBV6-8
J: TRBJ2-1
CDR3: CASSYWFAGGDLNEQFF
DNA: TGTGCCAGCAGTTACTGGTTCGCGGGGGGCGATTTAAATGAGCAGTTCTTC

D: .
size: .
V: TRBV11-2
J: TRBJ2-7
CDR3: CASSQRRLEQYF
DNA: TGTGCCAGCAGCCAGCGGCGGCTCGAGCAGTACTTC

D: TRBD1
size: many
V: TRBV20-1
J: TRBJ1-1
CDR3: CSARVGGANTEAFF
DNA: TGCAGTGCTAGAGTAGGGGGCGCGAACACTGAAGCTTTCTTT

D: .
size: many
V: TRBV12-3/TRBV12-4
J: TRBJ2-1
CDR3: CASSFIGVNNNEQFF
DNA: TGTGCCAGCAGTTTCATTGGGGTGAATAACAATGAGCAGTTCTTC

D: .
size: .
V: TRBV6-6
J: TRBJ2-7
CDR3: CASTQRGTPYEQYF
DNA: TGTGCCAGCACCCAGAGAGGGACCCCCTACGAGCAGTACTTC

D: .
size: .
V: TRBV6-5
J: TRBJ2-3
CDR3: CASSFGYF
DNA: TGTGCCAGCAGTTTCGGGTATTTT

D: .
size: many
V: TRBV5-1
J: TRBJ2-6
CDR3: CASSLDGPGANVLTF
DNA: TGCGCCAGCAGCTTGGACGGTCCTGGGGCCAACGTCCTGACTTTC

D: .
size: .
V: TRBV19
J: TRBJ1-1
CDR3: CASTLTAGGWGERAFF
DNA: TGTGCCAGCACCCTGACGGCCGGAGGATGGGGGGAGAGGGCTTTCTTT

D: .
size: .
V: TRBV11-2
J: TRBJ2-7
CDR3: CASSSDYYEQYF
DNA: TGTGCCAGCAGCTCCGACTACTACGAGCAGTACTTC

D: .
size: .
V: TRBV19
J: TRBJ1-1
CDR3: CASSITQGLKTEAFF
DNA: TGTGCCAGTAGTATCACCCAGGGGTTGAAAACTGAAGCTTTCTTT

D: .
size: .
V: TRBV19
J: TRBJ2-7
CDR3: CASSIFEGYEQYF
DNA: TGTGCCAGTAGTATATTCGAAGGGTACGAGCAGTACTTC